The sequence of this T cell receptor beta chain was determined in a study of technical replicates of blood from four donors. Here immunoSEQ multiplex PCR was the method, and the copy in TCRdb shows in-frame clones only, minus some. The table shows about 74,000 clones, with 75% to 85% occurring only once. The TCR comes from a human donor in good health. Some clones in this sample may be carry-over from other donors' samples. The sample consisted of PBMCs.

CDR3 sequence (DNA): TGCGCCAGCAGCTCCCCTAGCGCCTCCTACGAGCAGTACTTC. This sequence encodes CASSSPSASYEQYF. The chain joins TRBV5-1 to TRBJ2-7; the D gene is possibly TRBD2 (6 bases). Trimming shortened V by 3 bases and J by 0 bases, and 10 bases separated the two germline ends. Per the germline V gene, CDR1 is SGHRS and CDR2 is YFSETQ. This CDR3 region has 14 residues.